The T cell receptor (beta chain) under discussion was sequenced for a study of OX40 agonist ivuxolimab in advanced cancers. Libraries were prepared by immunoSEQ multiplex PCR; TCRdb keeps only in-frame clonotypes and omits some of them. The sample lists some 5,600 clones; approximately 72% were seen once. This clone has just a few counts. What it binds is unknown. Germline V CDR1 and CDR2: LGHNA, YNFKEQ. V lost 0 bases, J lost 4 bases, and 9 bases lay in between. The CDR3 loop spans 14 amino acids. Study observations and caveats: There was clonal expansion of CD4+ and CD8+ blood T cells by week 6 at 0.1 to 3.0 mg/kg. The study found among the lowest clonal expansion in partial responders at 0.1-3.0 mg/kg. CD8+ T cells were the subset that, on average, had more expanded clones than CD4+.

The sequences come from CD4+ or CD8+ T cells sorted from blood, collected in a trial of the OX40 agonist ivuxolimab. The TCR originated in an adult with an advanced solid tumor such as melanoma, head and neck, liver or kidney cancer. The rearrangement uses TRBV4-2 and TRBJ2-5; D possibly uses TRBD1 or TRBD2 (5 bases each). The CDR3 protein is CASSQDLRGETQYF. CDR3 coding DNA: TGTGCCAGCAGCCAAGATTTGAGGGGAGAGACCCAGTACTTC.